A selection of T cell receptor beta chains follows, all from one sample in a study of blood T cell repertoires in COVID-19. Some clones are missing from TCRdb's copy, which holds only in-frame ones; the method was immunoSEQ multiplex PCR. Of 100,000 to 150,000 clones listed, about 85% are singletons. Material: peripheral blood. The receptors originated from a human donor in a cohort sampled during active COVID-19. Both conserved end residues are part of each CDR3. The D gene is left open where the match is weak. Some rows have no size entry. The others give once, few or many, or a class for an expanded clone.

TRBJ2-1 | TRBD1 | NA | TRBV19 | CAITGGTYNEQFF | TGTGCCATCACAGGGGGAACCTACAATGAGCAGTTCTTC
TRBJ1-2 | TRBD1 | NA | TRBV3-1/TRBV3-2 | CASSPDRGPYGYTF | TGTGCCAGCAGCCCCGACAGGGGACCCTATGGCTACACCTTC
TRBJ2-3 | TRBD2 | NA | TRBV5-1 | CASSLAGLAESTDTQYF | TGCGCCAGCAGCTTGGCCGGGCTAGCGGAAAGCACAGATACGCAGTATTTT
TRBJ2-1 | TRBD2 | NA | TRBV5-5 | CASSLGRGRERDEQFF | TGTGCCAGCAGCTTGGGCCGAGGGCGGGAGCGCGATGAGCAGTTCTTC
TRBJ1-5 | TRBD1 | NA | TRBV19 | CASTGQGAGQPQHF | TGTGCCAGTACCGGACAGGGGGCAGGGCAGCCCCAGCATTTT
TRBJ2-5 | TRBD1 | NA | TRBV5-1 | CASSFRDSETQYF | TGCGCCAGCAGCTTCAGGGACAGCGAGACCCAGTACTTC
TRBJ2-7 | NA | NA | TRBV10-2 | CASSELETVRVSYEQYF | TGCGCCAGCAGTGAGTTGGAGACAGTCAGAGTCTCCTACGAGCAGTACTTC
TRBJ2-1 | TRBD1 | NA | TRBV28 | CASSRTSRTGTYNEQFF | TGTGCCAGCAGTAGAACGTCCCGGACAGGGACCTACAATGAGCAGTTCTTC
TRBJ1-1 | NA | NA | TRBV6-5 | CASSYSNGQEAFF | TGTGCCAGCAGTTACTCGAACGGACAAGAAGCTTTCTTT
TRBJ2-5 | TRBD1 | NA | TRBV12-3/TRBV12-4 | CASSTSSGQGNF | TGTGCCAGCAGTACCTCCTCTGGACAGGGGAACTTC
TRBJ2-3 | TRBD2 | NA | TRBV15 | CATWTSGSGSDTQYF | TGTGCCACCTGGACTTCGGGTAGCGGGTCAGATACGCAGTATTTT
TRBJ2-4 | TRBD2 | NA | TRBV6-5 | CASTGGRPKNIQYF | TGTGCCAGCACCGGCGGGAGGCCTAAAAACATTCAGTACTTC
TRBJ2-7 | NA | NA | TRBV28 | CASSFSDLGGQYF | TGTGCCAGCAGTTTTAGCGACTTGGGGGGGCAGTACTTC
TRBJ2-2 | TRBD1 | few | TRBV3-1/TRBV3-2 | CASSHTGQGLGTGELFF | TGTGCCAGCAGCCACACCGGACAGGGGTTGGGCACCGGGGAGCTGTTTTTT
TRBJ1-3 | NA | NA | TRBV6-2/TRBV6-3 | CASSSNSGNTIYF | TGTGCCAGCAGTTCAAACAGCGGAAACACCATATATTTT
TRBJ2-3 | TRBD2 | NA | TRBV7-3 | CASSLMPSGGSDTQYF | TGTGCCAGCAGCTTAATGCCTAGCGGGGGGTCAGATACGCAGTATTTT
TRBJ1-6 | NA | NA | TRBV5-5 | CASSPGYKPLNSPLHF | TGTGCCAGCAGCCCGGGATACAAACCACTTAATTCACCCCTCCACTTT
TRBJ2-5 | NA | NA | TRBV24-1 | CATSDGNRAWRETQYF | TGTGCCACCAGTGATGGAAACAGGGCGTGGCGAGAGACCCAGTACTTC
TRBJ2-7 | NA | NA | TRBV3-1/TRBV3-2 | CASSPLPGPLSAYEQYF | TGTGCCAGCAGTCCCCTCCCAGGCCCTCTTAGTGCCTACGAGCAGTACTTC
TRBJ1-5 | NA | NA | TRBV12-3/TRBV12-4 | CASRNRGNQPQHF | TGTGCCAGCAGGAACAGGGGCAATCAGCCCCAGCATTTT
TRBJ2-6 | NA | NA | TRBV6-5 | CASSYLYSGANVLTF | TGTGCCAGCAGTTACCTTTACTCTGGGGCCAACGTCCTGACTTTC
TRBJ1-2 | NA | NA | TRBV6-5 | CASSYRGSGYTF | TGTGCCAGCAGTTATCGGGGGAGCGGCTACACCTTC
TRBJ1-3 | NA | few | TRBV5-6 | CASSFKAGLSGNTIYF | TGTGCCAGCAGCTTCAAGGCAGGGCTCTCTGGAAACACCATATATTTT
TRBJ2-7 | NA | NA | TRBV11-3 | CASSEALGYEQYF | TGTGCCAGCAGCGAAGCCCTTGGCTACGAGCAGTACTTC
TRBJ2-5 | TRBD1 | NA | TRBV19 | CASSPDRGRREETQYF | TGTGCCAGTAGCCCTGACAGGGGGCGCCGGGAAGAGACCCAGTACTTC
TRBJ2-5 | NA | NA | TRBV7-6 | CASSLFIALQETQYF | TGTGCCAGCAGCTTATTCATAGCGCTCCAAGAGACCCAGTACTTC
TRBJ1-2 | TRBD1 | NA | TRBV5-1 | CASSVPGQAYGYTF | TGCGCCAGCAGCGTACCGGGACAGGCTTATGGCTACACCTTC
TRBJ2-1 | TRBD2 | once | TRBV4-1 | CASSPTGTSSYNEQFF | TGCGCCAGCAGCCCCACAGGGACTAGCTCCTACAATGAGCAGTTCTTC
TRBJ2-7 | NA | NA | TRBV5-1 | CARGSNSRVRWDEQYF | TGCGCGAGAGGTTCCAATTCGCGGGTTAGGTGGGACGAGCAGTACTTC
TRBJ2-7 | NA | NA | TRBV5-6 | CASSTPAVNAGYF | TGTGCCAGCAGCACCCCCGCGGTTAATGCGGGGTACTTC
TRBJ1-1 | NA | NA | TRBV18 | CASGALSTEAFF | TGTGCCAGCGGAGCCTTGAGCACTGAAGCTTTCTTT
TRBJ1-2 | TRBD1 | NA | TRBV15 | CATSRGGTGKGGYTF | TGTGCCACCAGCAGAGGGGGGACAGGGAAGGGTGGCTACACCTTC
TRBJ2-7 | TRBD1 | NA | TRBV6-5 | CASRGSGTGSYEQYF | TGTGCCAGCCGAGGATCCGGGACAGGCTCCTACGAGCAGTACTTC
TRBJ2-1 | NA | NA | TRBV5-1 | CASSLGLTSYNEQFF | TGCGCCAGCAGCCTCGGACTAACTTCCTACAATGAGCAGTTCTTC
TRBJ2-2 | NA | NA | TRBV5-6 | CASSLSRRSNTGELFF | TGTGCCAGCAGCTTGAGTCGGAGGTCGAACACCGGGGAGCTGTTTTTT
TRBJ2-1 | NA | NA | TRBV20-1 | CSARDYSGQFF | TGCAGTGCTAGAGATTATTCAGGGCAGTTCTTC
TRBJ1-6 | TRBD1 | NA | TRBV3-1/TRBV3-2 | CASSRQGSEHSPLHF | TGTGCCAGCAGCCGACAGGGAAGTGAGCATTCACCCCTCCACTTT
TRBJ2-5 | NA | NA | TRBV10-1 | CASSKSQLETQYF | TGCGCCAGCAGTAAATCACAGCTGGAGACCCAGTACTTC
TRBJ1-2 | NA | NA | TRBV3-1/TRBV3-2 | CASSQGNEGGGYTF | TGTGCCAGCAGTCAGGGGAATGAAGGCGGTGGCTACACCTTC
TRBJ2-2 | NA | NA | TRBV11-3 | CATKVRGPTGELFF | TGTGCCACCAAAGTGAGAGGCCCCACCGGGGAGCTGTTTTTT
TRBJ2-7 | NA | NA | TRBV7-7 | CASSLPTGTPYEQYF | TGTGCTAGCAGCTTACCAACCGGGACACCCTACGAGCAGTACTTC
TRBJ1-2 | NA | NA | TRBV6-5 | CASSPPWEGNYGYTF | TGTGCCAGCAGTCCCCCCTGGGAGGGTAACTATGGCTACACCTTC
TRBJ2-7 | TRBD2 | NA | TRBV2 | CASGETSGGPVDEQYF | TGTGCCAGCGGGGAGACTAGCGGGGGGCCTGTGGACGAGCAGTACTTC
TRBJ2-1 | TRBD1 | NA | TRBV29-1 | CSVGPGQGVNEQFF | TGCAGCGTTGGACCGGGACAGGGTGTGAATGAGCAGTTCTTC
TRBJ2-3 | NA | NA | TRBV5-1 | CASSFGGTSTDTQYF | TGCGCCAGCAGCTTCGGCGGTACTAGCACAGATACGCAGTATTTT
TRBJ2-2 | TRBD2 | NA | TRBV5-1 | CASSLREVTGELFF | TGCGCCAGCAGCTTGCGGGAGGTAACCGGGGAGCTGTTTTTT
TRBJ2-7 | TRBD1 | NA | TRBV19 | CASSTQGAGYEQYF | TGTGCCAGTAGCACGCAGGGGGCAGGTTACGAGCAGTACTTC
TRBJ2-3 | TRBD2 | NA | TRBV7-8 | CASTHLAGTDTQYF | TGTGCCAGCACCCATCTAGCGGGCACAGATACGCAGTATTTT
TRBJ2-2 | NA | NA | TRBV9 | CASGAGPQAGELFF | TGTGCCAGCGGGGCCGGTCCTCAGGCCGGGGAGCTGTTTTTT
TRBJ2-7 | TRBD1 | NA | TRBV6-2/TRBV6-3 | CASSYPGQGAYFVAYEQYF | TGTGCCAGCAGTTACCCGGGACAGGGGGCATATTTTGTGGCCTACGAGCAGTACTTC
TRBJ2-5 | NA | NA | TRBV18 | CASSPRPRAQETQYF | TGTGCCAGCTCACCACGTCCCCGAGCCCAAGAGACCCAGTACTTC
TRBJ1-1 | NA | NA | TRBV19 | CASTNDRINTEAFF | TGTGCCAGTACCAACGACAGGATCAACACTGAAGCTTTCTTT
TRBJ1-2 | NA | NA | TRBV5-1 | CASSLNRANYGYTF | TGCGCCAGCAGCTTGAACAGAGCTAACTATGGCTACACCTTC
TRBJ2-2 | TRBD1 | NA | TRBV14 | CASSQRLTGTGVNTGELFF | TGTGCCAGCAGCCAAAGGCTCACCGGGACAGGGGTTAACACCGGGGAGCTGTTTTTT
TRBJ2-7 | TRBD1 | NA | TRBV5-1 | CASSEEQGRREQYF | TGCGCCAGCAGCGAAGAACAGGGGCGTCGCGAGCAGTACTTC
TRBJ1-4 | NA | NA | TRBV4-1 | CASSQDRVSTNEKLFF | TGCGCCAGCAGCCAAGATCGGGTATCAACTAATGAAAAACTGTTTTTT
TRBJ1-1 | NA | NA | TRBV11-3 | CASSLAREAFF | TGTGCCAGCAGCTTAGCCCGTGAAGCTTTCTTT
TRBJ1-4 | NA | NA | TRBV12-3/TRBV12-4 | CASQGGIPEKLFF | TGTGCCTCCCAAGGAGGGATTCCTGAAAAACTGTTTTTT
TRBJ1-5 | NA | NA | TRBV7-9 | CASSFSGQPQHF | TGTGCCAGCAGCTTCTCAGGGCAGCCCCAGCATTTT